The present T cell receptor beta chain was sequenced within a study of blood T cell repertoires in COVID-19 (TCRdb year 2020). About the investigation overall: The collaborator samples originated in the United States, Italy and Spain and spanned the acute and convalescent phases of COVID-19. The prospective study material was composed of cDNA or gDNA derived from T cells, B-cell-depleted T cells, or PBMCs. The dataset comprised deeply sampled blood TCRbeta repertoires from subjects exposed to, actively infected with, or recovered from COVID-19. The repertoires were released in a freely available public database meant as a resource for research on the immune response to SARS-CoV-2. Samples came from the ongoing ImmuneRACE study (first 160 participants) plus 1,254 subjects from 6 global collaborators. Sample metadata almost always included a de-identified subject ID, COVID-19 status, age in years and sex. Where HLA class I and class II types were available, the types were taken from metadata supplied by the sample provider, not from assay-based typing. What the authors observed across the whole study: How much clinical and demographic metadata was included differed by source and by participant, and the metadata was provided uncurated.

TCRbeta CDR3 regions were amplified from genomic DNA using the immunoSEQ Assay, a bias-controlled multiplex PCR. Processing in the source paper ran as follows. Nucleated cell counts per sample were estimated from amplification of reference gene primers within the assay. To quantify the absolute abundance of each unique TCRbeta CDR3 rearrangement, sequence reads were collapsed and filtered. For each sample, productive Simpson clonality was calculated by taking the square root of Simpson's diversity index across productive rearrangements. This is the immuneACCESS table as TCRdb keeps it, with only in-frame sequences that have V and J called. A part of the clones is gone; compared with another copy, unresolved V genes explain less than half, and the rest is unexplained. The V and J calls and the clone size are those of that table, but D and trimming were determined from the DNA. The sample includes roughly 120,000 clones, with around 80% observed a single time. The top ten clonotypes cover just under 7.5% of the sample.

The CDR3, cysteine through phenylalanine, is 13 amino acids long. The read is trimmed to its CDR3 DNA, 39 bases read in frame from base 1. In the germline V gene, CDR1 corresponds to SGHTA and CDR2 to FQGTGA. The junction carries 7 bases between V and J, which are trimmed by 4 bases and 1 base respectively. Each collaborating institution followed its own protocols to collect whole blood in K2EDTA tubes. For TCRbeta analysis, collaborators shipped samples as frozen whole blood, isolated PBMCs, or DNA extracted from either of those sample types. This clone was observed a few times. The target of this receptor is not known. No base-level quality is on record; no much larger clone is a single base apart.

The clonotype comes from a man in his 70s with active or convalescent COVID-19. The chain couples TRBV7-3 to TRBJ1-1; the D segment could be TRBD1, given 5 matching bases. The sample comprised peripheral blood. The nucleotide sequence is TGTGCCAGCAGCTCCACAGGGAACACTGAAGCTTTCTTT. Its coded protein is CASSSTGNTEAFF. The variable domain in full, with residues beyond the CDR3 obtained from the reference TRBV7-3 and TRBJ1-1 genes, is GAGVSQTPSNKVTEKGKYVELRCDPISGHTALYWYRQSLGQGPEFLIYFQGTGAADDSGLPNDRFFAVRPEGSVSTLKIQRTERGDSAVYLCASSSTGNTEAFFGQGTRLTVV.